The 28 T cell receptor beta chains below were found in one sample sequenced in a study of T cell repertoires in cytomegalovirus infection. The antigens these receptors bind are not known. MiXCR, applied by TCRdb to the reads, yields one record per CDR3 protein. The data show tens of thousands of distinct CDR3 sequences, more than 25% seen once. The sequencing sample was made of PBMCs, sequenced either directly or after in vitro stimulation (not recorded which). Every receptor here comes from a human donor in good health (CMV status not recorded). Some clones in this sample may be carry-over from other donors' samples.

This clonotype was found a few times. The V and J genes are TRBV7-8 and TRBJ2-3, with 10 bases matching TRBD2. The junction had 11 bases not matched to a gene; V was cut back by 7 bases and J by 4 bases. In germline, CDR1 is SGHVS, CDR2 FQNEAQ. The CDR3 has 16 residues. Written as DNA, the CDR3 is TGTGCCAGCACCAAAGAGGGAGCGGGGGGGCCAGATACGCAGTATTTT. As protein: CASTKEGAGGPDTQYF.

CDR3 in DNA: TGTGCCAGTCGTAGGACAGGCACCTCCTACGAGCAGTACTTC. Translating it yields CASRRTGTSYEQYF. V gene TRBV2 combines with J gene TRBJ2-7, with TRBD1 identical over 7 bases. Germline V gives CDR1 SNHLY, CDR2 FYNNEI. This CDR3 contains 14 residues. Losses at the gene ends were 9 bases for V and 0 bases for J; bases not matched to a gene: 8.

This clonotype was seen ten or more times. This chain links TRBV7-2 with TRBJ1-5; weak D call: TRBD1 (6 bases). V lost 5 bases, J lost 3 bases, and 14 bases lay in between. There are 15 residues in the CDR3. Germline V lookup: CDR1 SGHTA, CDR2 FQGNSA. The CDR3 here is CASSRLRGPNQPQHF. The CDR3 DNA is TGTGCCAGCAGCCGACTCAGGGGACCCAATCAGCCCCAGCATTTT.

This clonotype was recorded a few times. The chain carries TRBV9 and TRBJ2-1; 11 bases fit TRBD2. After removal of 3 bases from V and 9 bases from J, the junction contained 8 bases not matched to a gene. Germline CDR1 reads SGDLS; CDR2 reads YYNGEE. The CDR3 has 15 amino acids. For the CDR3, the DNA is TGTGCCAGCAGCGATCTAGCGGGAGGAATTGGTGAGCAGTTCTTC. Amino acids: CASSDLAGGIGEQFF.

This chain connects TRBV5-1 to TRBJ1-1, with unresolved D. The CDR3 covers 13 residues. Deletions cut 5 bases from V and 2 bases from J, with 10 bases between. The germline V gene encodes CDR1 SGHRS and CDR2 YFSETQ. CDR3 DNA: TGCGCCAGCAGGAGCGATGCTAACACTGAAGCTTTCTTT. Its protein product is CASRSDANTEAFF.

The chain links TRBV6-1 to TRBJ1-4; no clear D. This CDR3 has 18 amino acids. Germline-derived CDR1 and CDR2 are MNHNS and SASEGT. Deletions cut 2 bases from V and 3 bases from J, with 19 bases between. DNA of the CDR3: TGTGCCAGCAGTGAATCCTCGGTGGCAGTCCTTGCTAATGAAAAACTGTTTTTT. This sequence encodes CASSESSVAVLANEKLFF.

The genes are TRBV28 and TRBJ1-4, with D maybe TRBD1 (6 bases). Germline CDR1 reads MDHEN; CDR2 reads SYDVKM. The V gene lost 2 bases and the J gene lost 0 bases, with 13 bases spanning the gap. This CDR3 is built from 17 residues. The CDR3 sequence: CASSLNGQISTNEKLFF. In DNA, the CDR3 is TGTGCCAGCAGTTTAAATGGACAGATTTCAACTAATGAAAAACTGTTTTTT.

J is TRBJ1-1 and V is TRBV18; D might be TRBD1 (5 bases). The germline V gene encodes CDR1 KGHSH and CDR2 LQKENI. The CDR3 has 14 residues. V gave up 3 bases and J gave up 1 base, with 9 bases separating them. The CDR3 DNA follows: TGTGCCAGCTCACCGGGGGGAAGGAACACTGAAGCTTTCTTT. This codes for CASSPGGRNTEAFF.

The CDR3 loop reads CATSRGVGGNSPLHF. As DNA, the CDR3 is TGTGCCACCAGCAGGGGTGTAGGTGGAAATTCACCCCTCCACTTT. The chain recombines TRBV15 with TRBJ1-6; no reliable D call. Looked up from germline, CDR1 is LNHNV and CDR2 is YYDKDF (reference sequence). This CDR3 has 15 residues. V was shortened by 3 bases and J by 7 bases, with 13 bases between the two germline ends.

In its sample, this clonotype was seen a few times. The chain carries TRBV6-2 or TRBV6-3 and TRBJ2-7; D possibly corresponds to TRBD1 (6 bases). This CDR3 has 14 residues. Looked up from germline, CDR1 is MNHEY and CDR2 is SVGEGT. Deletions cut 6 bases from V and 3 bases from J, with 15 bases between. The DNA of the CDR3 is TGTGCCAGCAGCCGACTGGACAGTGACTACGAGCAGTACTTC. Translation gives CASSRLDSDYEQYF.

The rearrangement links TRBV7-9 to TRBJ1-2, with D unresolved. The CDR3 totals 13 residues. Trimming removed 0 bases from V and 7 bases from J, with 9 bases in between. CDR1 and CDR2 from the germline V gene are SEHNR and FQNEAQ (reference sequence). The CDR3 region has the DNA TGTGCCAGCAGCTTAGCCGGAGGGCCTGGCTACACCTTC. The encoded protein is CASSLAGGPGYTF.

Many counts were recorded for this clonotype. J is TRBJ2-1 and V is TRBV7-2; 8 bases are shared with TRBD2. After removal of 1 base from V and 5 bases from J, the junction contained 1 base not matched to a gene. The CDR3 covers 14 residues. Germline CDR1 SGHTA, CDR2 FQGNSA. This chain's CDR3 is CASSLELADNEQFF. DNA for the CDR3: TGTGCCAGCAGCTTAGAACTAGCGGACAATGAGCAGTTCTTC. Full variable domain (outside the CDR3, taken from reference TRBV7-2 and TRBJ2-1): GAGVSQSPSNKVTEKGKDVELRCDPISGHTALYWYRQSLGQGLEFLIYFQGNSAPDKSGLPSDRFSAERTGGSVSTLTIQRTQQEDSAVYLCASSLELADNEQFFGPGTRLTVL.

This clonotype came up many times. The chain links TRBV7-8 to TRBJ2-7; 8 nucleotides line up with TRBD1. Germline V gives CDR1 SGHVS, CDR2 FQNEAQ. J gave up 6 bases and V 4 bases, and 5 bases lay outside the gene matches. The CDR3 is 13 residues long. The CDR3 region has the DNA TGTGCCAGCAGCTCCCGGACAGGGATCGAGCAGTACTTC. Protein: CASSSRTGIEQYF.

This clonotype was counted between two and nine times. This chain connects TRBV12-3 or TRBV12-4 to TRBJ2-3; the match to TRBD2 covers 13 bases. V shed 4 bases and J 4 bases; nucleotides not matched to a gene: 5. The length of the CDR3 is 16 residues. The CDR3 sequence: CASSSPTSGGPDTQYF. The CDR3 DNA reads as TGTGCCAGCAGTTCACCGACTAGCGGGGGGCCAGATACGCAGTATTTT.

J is TRBJ2-1 and V is TRBV4-1, with TRBD1 matching over 8 bases. The V and J ends lost 0 bases and 3 bases, in that order; junction bases with no gene match: 7. The CDR3 totals 17 residues. The germline V gene encodes CDR1 MGHRA and CDR2 YSYEKL. CDR3 nucleotide sequence: TGCGCCAGCAGCCAAGATCCTCAGGGGGCGATCTACAATGAGCAGTTCTTC. Its translation: CASSQDPQGAIYNEQFF.

This chain joins TRBV7-2 and TRBJ1-3; 9 bases line up with TRBD1. V lost 0 bases, J lost 3 bases, and 3 bases stayed unmatched. Germline values: CDR1 SGHTA, CDR2 FQGNSA. The CDR3 spans 16 residues. This chain's CDR3 is CASSLAGTGHGNTIYF. The CDR3 nucleotides read TGTGCCAGCAGCTTAGCCGGGACAGGGCATGGAAACACCATATATTTT. Using reference TRBV7-2 and TRBJ1-3 for the parts outside the CDR3, the full variable domain is GAGVSQSPSNKVTEKGKDVELRCDPISGHTALYWYRQSLGQGLEFLIYFQGNSAPDKSGLPSDRFSAERTGGSVSTLTIQRTQQEDSAVYLCASSLAGTGHGNTIYFGEGSWLTVV.

The sample holds a few counts of this clonotype. The rearrangement uses TRBV11-2 and TRBJ2-2; 12 bases agree with TRBD2. Trimming took 4 bases from V and 6 from J; bases not matched to a gene: 3. Germline lookup yields CDR1 SGHAT and CDR2 FQNNGV. CDR3 length: 15 residues. In DNA form, the CDR3 reads TGTGCCAGCAGCTCACTAGCGGGAGGCGCCGGGGAGCTGTTTTTT. It yields the protein CASSSLAGGAGELFF.

This clonotype was counted many times. This chain connects TRBV4-2 to TRBJ2-3; no definite D call. Germline V gives CDR1 LGHNA, CDR2 YNFKEQ. V was pared by 0 bases and J by 4 bases, with 14 bases between. The CDR3 is made up of 16 amino acids. Written as DNA, the CDR3 is TGTGCCAGCAGCCAAGAGGAGCAAATCGAGTCAGATACGCAGTATTTT. Translated, it gives CASSQEEQIESDTQYF.

This chain links TRBV7-6 with TRBJ2-1; D may be TRBD2 (7 bases). V lost 3 bases to trimming and J lost 0 bases, with 12 bases between them. The CDR3 extends over 16 amino acids. Germline CDR1 is SGHVS and CDR2 is FNYEAQ. As DNA, the CDR3 is TGTGCCAGCAGCTTTGGGGGAGGGGGCTCCTACAATGAGCAGTTCTTC. Amino acids: CASSFGGGGSYNEQFF.

This chain links TRBV5-1 with TRBJ2-5, with D possibly being TRBD1 (6 bases). V was trimmed by 4 bases and J by 4 bases, leaving 11 bases between them. Per germline, CDR1 SGHRS and CDR2 YFSETQ. CDR3 length equals 13 residues. The CDR3 sequence: CASSQGYGETQYF. DNA for the CDR3: TGCGCCAGCAGCCAGGGGTATGGAGAGACCCAGTACTTC. Full variable domain (remainder filled in from reference TRBV5-1 and TRBJ2-5): KAGVTQTPRYLIKTRGQQVTLSCSPISGHRSVSWYQQTPGQGLQFLFEYFSETQRNKGNFPGRFSGRQFSNSRSEMNVSTLELGDSALYLCASSQGYGETQYFGPGTRLLVL.

V usage is TRBV5-1 and J usage is TRBJ2-1; 8 bases align to TRBD1. The V and J ends lost 4 bases and 6 bases, in that order; junction bases with no gene match: 6. Germline values: CDR1 SGHRS, CDR2 YFSETQ. The CDR3 loop spans 14 amino acids. The CDR3: CASSQWTGPNEQFF. The CDR3 bases are TGCGCCAGCAGCCAGTGGACAGGGCCCAATGAGCAGTTCTTC.

There are a few counts of this clonotype. The CDR3 sequence: CASSRSAGEGYTF. The CDR3 DNA sequence: TGTGCCAGCTCACGGAGCGCGGGGGAAGGCTACACCTTC. The V gene is TRBV18, the J gene TRBJ1-2, with D perhaps TRBD1 (5 bases). Trimming shortened V by 4 bases and J by 8 bases, and 14 bases separated the two germline ends. This CDR3 comprises 13 residues. Germline V gives CDR1 KGHSH, CDR2 LQKENI.

This clonotype has at least ten counts. The chain employs TRBV5-8 and TRBJ2-7, with D uncertain. Trimming removed 2 bases at V and 0 bases at J, with 3 bases between. The V gene's germline CDR1 is SGHTS and CDR2 YDEGEE. This CDR3 has 12 amino acids. DNA of the CDR3: TGTGCCAGCAGCTTAACCTCCTACGAGCAGTACTTC. It specifies CASSLTSYEQYF.

This clonotype was counted only a few times. The rearrangement uses TRBV19 and TRBJ1-2; D possibly corresponds to TRBD1 (6 bases). Germline assignment: CDR1 LNHDA and CDR2 SQIVND (reference sequence). V lost 8 bases and J 3 bases, leaving 19 bases between the germline ends. The CDR3 has 15 amino acids. CDR3 bases: TGTGCCAGTCTATCCACGGGGGGGCCGGACTATGGCTACACCTTC. As protein: CASLSTGGPDYGYTF. The entire variable domain, with the rest obtained from reference TRBV19 and TRBJ1-2, is as follows: DGGITQSPKYLFRKEGQNVTLSCEQNLNHDAMYWYRQDPGQGLRLIYYSQIVNDFQKGDIAEGYSVSREKKESFPLTVTSAQKNPTAFYLCASLSTGGPDYGYTFGSGTRLTVV.

The V call is TRBV20-1, the J call TRBJ2-2; D is unresolved. This CDR3 has 16 amino acids. Germline CDR1 and CDR2: DFQATT and SNEGSKA (reference sequence). V lost 0 bases and J 5 bases, leaving 16 bases between the germline ends. The CDR3: CSAREFAFVGTGELFF. In DNA form, the CDR3 reads TGCAGTGCTAGAGAGTTTGCATTCGTGGGGACCGGGGAGCTGTTTTTT.

This clonotype was detected a few times. The chain uses TRBV6-5 and TRBJ2-6; 11 bases line up with TRBD2. The CDR3 is 18 residues long. Germline V gene sequence: CDR1 MNHEY, CDR2 SVGAGI. The ends lost 6 bases at V and 1 base at J; junction bases unmatched: 8. CDR3 nucleotides: TGTGCCAGCAGCCCTAGGGGACTAGCGGTGTCTGGGGCCAACGTCCTGACTTTC. Its protein is CASSPRGLAVSGANVLTF.

This clonotype occurred a few times. In nucleotides, the CDR3 is TGTGCCAGCAGTTACCCGGGACTAGCGGGAGGGACCCAGTACTTC. Residues: CASSYPGLAGGTQYF. V and J are TRBV6-6 and TRBJ2-5; 15 bases fit TRBD2. The CDR3 runs 15 residues. Germline V gene lookup returns CDR1 MNHNY and CDR2 SVGAGI (reference sequence). J was trimmed by 7 bases and V by 2 bases; bases with no gene match: 2.

This chain joins TRBV10-1 and TRBJ2-2, with 10 bases identical to TRBD2. From germline, CDR1 is WNHNN and CDR2 SYGVQD (reference sequence). This CDR3 spans 20 amino acids. The V gene end was trimmed by 2 bases and the J gene end by 0 bases; junction bases not matched to a gene: 12. CDR3 residues: CASSEGLDGGTSANTGELFF. CDR3 nucleotide sequence: TGCGCCAGCAGTGAGGGATTGGATGGCGGGACTAGCGCGAACACCGGGGAGCTGTTTTTT.